The 27 T cell receptor beta chains in this list originate from one sample, sequenced in a study of beta chain features in type 1 diabetes (dated by TCRdb to the late 2010s). Libraries were made using the immunoSEQ multiplex PCR assay. The entire isolated RNA was reverse transcribed using the High Capacity cDNA Reverse Transcription Kit, and thus expressed TCRB transcripts were sequenced. TCRdb limited this immuneACCESS table to in-frame rearrangements with V and J called. A share of clones is missing; checked studies link under half to unresolved V genes, and the rest is unexplained. The sample table contains hundreds of thousands of clones; only one count was recorded for roughly 13% of them. Around 0.02% of the sample rests with the top ten. The specimen was naive CD4+ T cells from blood. This specimen's cell subset or site label, per the study, means: true naive CD4+ T cells. The receptors originated from a man aged 18 to 35 in good health.

Concerning this clone itself: Other DNA variants within this sample encode the same CDR3. The J gene is TRBJ2-7, the V gene TRBV28; D possibly corresponds to TRBD2 (6 bases). The V gene's germline CDR1 is MDHEN and CDR2 SYDVKM. This CDR3 spans 13 amino acids. V was clipped by 6 bases and J by 0 bases, with 9 bases between them. CDR3 loop: CASSPGSSYEQYF. The CDR3 DNA reads TGTGCCAGCAGCCCCGGGAGCTCCTACGAGCAGTACTTC. The full variable domain, with the rest looked up from reference TRBV28 and TRBJ2-7, is DVKVTQSSRYLVKRTGEKVFLECVQDMDHENMFWYRQDPGLGLRLIYFSYDVKMKEKGDIPEGYSVSREKKERFSLILESASTNQTSMYLCASSPGSSYEQYFGPGTRLTVT.

This clone was recorded only once. The chain is built from TRBV5-4 and TRBJ2-1, with D possibly matching TRBD2 (6 bases). V dropped 0 bases and J dropped 2 bases, with 15 bases sitting between them. This CDR3 region has 17 residues. Germline V gene sequence: CDR1 SGHNT, CDR2 YYREEE (reference sequence). Here the CDR3 reads CASSLAVGGVTYNEQFF. The CDR3 nucleotides are TGTGCCAGCAGCTTGGCCGTTGGAGGGGTTACCTACAATGAGCAGTTCTTC.

This clone was recorded only once. The chain has TRBV18 and TRBJ2-5; 9 positions match TRBD1. Germline V gene sequence: CDR1 KGHSH, CDR2 LQKENI. V trimming: 4 bases; J trimming: 7 bases; junction bases outside the gene matches: 13. CDR3 length: 16 residues. CDR3 in amino acids: CASSRTARDREATQYF. In nucleotides, the CDR3 is TGTGCCAGCTCACGGACAGCGCGGGACAGGGAGGCGACCCAGTACTTC.

This clone was observed a few times. The chain couples TRBV4-1 to TRBJ2-1; perhaps TRBD2 as D (5 bases). The CDR3 consists of 14 residues. V shed 2 bases and J shed 6 bases, with 11 bases lying between them. From germline, CDR1 is MGHRA and CDR2 YSYEKL. The CDR3 DNA reads TGCGCCAGCAGCCAACCATCGAGGGCCAATGAGCAGTTCTTC. Encoded protein: CASSQPSRANEQFF.

This chain connects TRBV18 to TRBJ1-2, with 8 positions matching TRBD1. The trim removed 3 bases at V and 1 base at J, leaving 1 base unmatched. The CDR3 contains 14 residues. Germline CDR1 reads KGHSH; CDR2 reads LQKENI. CDR3 residues: CASSPGQDNYGYTF. The CDR3 DNA follows: TGTGCCAGCTCACCGGGACAGGATAACTATGGCTACACCTTC.

This CDR3 is CASSSTGGPSKYGYTF. The CDR3 DNA follows: TGTGCCAGCAGCTCGACAGGGGGCCCAAGCAAATATGGCTACACCTTC. The rearrangement joins TRBV9 to TRBJ1-2; 10 bases are shared with TRBD1. With 4 bases clipped from V and 5 bases from J, the junction kept 11 bases outside the gene matches. The germline V gene encodes CDR1 SGDLS and CDR2 YYNGEE. The CDR3 is made up of 16 amino acids.

There are many counts of this clone. The genes are TRBV5-1 and TRBJ2-4, with TRBD2 as a possible D gene (5 bases). Germline V CDR1 and CDR2: SGHRS, YFSETQ. Trimming shortened V by 0 bases and J by 5 bases, and 12 bases separated the two germline ends. CDR3 size: 15 residues. CDR3 region: CASSLVGPRENIQYF. In DNA, the CDR3 is TGCGCCAGCAGCTTGGTCGGGCCGAGGGAAAACATTCAGTACTTC.

For this clone: A read error may account for a junction end that differs from germline. V gene TRBV7-7 combines with J gene TRBJ2-1; TRBD2 matches 9 bases. The CDR3 runs 17 residues. Germline CDR1 reads SSHAT; CDR2 reads FNYEAQ (reference sequence). CDR3: CASSARLAGSSYNEQFF. The CDR3 nucleotides are TGTGCTAGCAGCGCCCGGCTAGCGGGAAGCTCCTACAATGAGCAGTTCTTC.

The chain combines TRBV11-2 with TRBJ1-4; possible D gene TRBD1, 5 bases. Germline values: CDR1 SGHAT, CDR2 FQNNGV. The CDR3 spans 17 residues. Trimming pared 5 bases from V and 0 bases from J, leaving 16 bases between. CDR3 in DNA: TGTGCCAGCAGCGAAACCTGGGGCATTGCAACTAATGAAAAACTGTTTTTT. This gives the protein CASSETWGIATNEKLFF. The full variable domain, rest sourced from reference TRBV11-2 and TRBJ1-4, is EAGVAQSPRYKIIEKRQSVAFWCNPISGHATLYWYQQILGQGPKLLIQFQNNGVVDDSQLPKDRFSAERLKGVDSTLKIQPAKLEDSAVYLCASSETWGIATNEKLFFGSGTQLSVL.

The chain joins TRBV7-8 to TRBJ2-1; D is unresolved. Germline CDR1 and CDR2: SGHVS and FQNEAQ. Trimming removed 3 bases from V and 4 bases from J, with 10 bases in between. The CDR3 contains 14 residues. The CDR3 is CASSLTGPYNEQFF. The CDR3 DNA reads TGTGCCAGCAGCTTGACGGGTCCATACAATGAGCAGTTCTTC.

The chain has TRBV28 and TRBJ1-2, with 8 positions matching TRBD1. Germline CDR1 MDHEN, CDR2 SYDVKM. CDR3 length: 15 amino acids. The ends lost 2 bases at V and 8 bases at J; junction bases unmatched: 10. DNA for the CDR3: TGTGCCAGCAGTTTAGGGGACCAGGGGGCTCGGGGCTACACCTTC. Its translation is CASSLGDQGARGYTF.

The chain employs TRBV18 and TRBJ2-5; 8 bases agree with TRBD2. J was trimmed by 3 bases and V by 6 bases; bases with no gene match: 3. From germline, CDR1 is KGHSH and CDR2 LQKENI. This CDR3 comprises 13 residues. The CDR3 spells CASSGTREETQYF. CDR3 sequence (DNA): TGTGCCAGCTCCGGGACTAGAGAAGAGACCCAGTACTTC.

This clone was detected a few times. V is TRBV28 and J is TRBJ2-2; maybe TRBD2 (6 bases). The germline V gene encodes CDR1 MDHEN and CDR2 SYDVKM. This CDR3 contains 16 residues. V was cut by 6 bases and J by 2 bases, with 16 bases left in between. The CDR3 nucleotides are TGTGCCAGCAGAAAGAGGAGGGTGGAAAACACCGGGGAGCTGTTTTTT. It is translated as CASRKRRVENTGELFF.

This clone was detected a few times. Within the sample, other DNA sequences also encode this same CDR3. The CDR3 region is CASSSGQTYEQYF. CDR3 nucleotide sequence: TGCGCCAGCAGCTCCGGACAGACCTACGAGCAGTACTTC. This chain links TRBV5-1 with TRBJ2-7, with a weak D call TRBD1 (6 bases). Between the trimmed V and J ends, which lost 3 bases and 2 bases, there was a span of 9 bases. Germline V lookup: CDR1 SGHRS, CDR2 YFSETQ. The CDR3 loop spans 13 amino acids.

The chain carries TRBV28 and TRBJ2-1; D is perhaps TRBD2 (5 bases). This CDR3 contains 16 residues. Germline CDR1 and CDR2: MDHEN and SYDVKM. V gave up 11 bases and J gave up 1 base, with 21 bases separating them. The CDR3 protein is CAPKGIREGSYNEQFF. The DNA for the CDR3 is TGTGCCCCGAAAGGGATTCGGGAAGGATCCTACAATGAGCAGTTCTTC. The full variable domain, with the rest looked up from reference TRBV28 and TRBJ2-1, is DVKVTQSSRYLVKRTGEKVFLECVQDMDHENMFWYRQDPGLGLRLIYFSYDVKMKEKGDIPEGYSVSREKKERFSLILESASTNQTSMYLCAPKGIREGSYNEQFFGPGTRLTVL.

J is TRBJ2-6 and V is TRBV30, with D maybe TRBD2 (6 bases). With 0 bases removed from V and 2 bases from J, the gap between germline ends came to 8 bases. This CDR3 has 15 residues. Germline CDR1 is GTSNPN and CDR2 is SVGIG (reference sequence). CDR3 coding DNA: TGTGCCTGGAGTGTACGGGGGACTGGGGCCAACGTCCTGACTTTC. This translates into CAWSVRGTGANVLTF.

This chain joins TRBV7-2 and TRBJ1-1, with a weak D call TRBD1 (5 bases). The V end lost 4 bases, the J end lost 5 bases, and 11 bases lay between the germline ends. The CDR3 totals 13 residues. Germline V gives CDR1 SGHTA, CDR2 FQGNSA. Here the CDR3 DNA reads TGTGCCAGCAGCTCCCAGGGTAGGACTGAAGCTTTCTTT. It translates to CASSSQGRTEAFF.

The rearrangement links TRBV11-2 to TRBJ2-3; D not certain. Trimming left V 5 bases short and J 0 bases short, with 12 bases between. Per the germline V gene, CDR1 is SGHAT and CDR2 is FQNNGV. This CDR3 region has 15 residues. The CDR3 protein is CASSPARGSTDTQYF. CDR3 in DNA: TGTGCCAGCAGCCCAGCGCGCGGAAGCACAGATACGCAGTATTTT.

This clone was counted between two and nine times. The sample has other DNA sequences that encode this CDR3 too. The J gene is TRBJ2-7, the V gene TRBV19, with 9 bases that match TRBD1. With 4 bases clipped from V and 2 bases from J, the junction kept 0 bases outside the gene matches. Germline V gives CDR1 LNHDA, CDR2 SQIVND (reference sequence). This CDR3 is built from 13 residues. CDR3 bases: TGTGCCAGTAGTAGACAGGGGGCCTACGAGCAGTACTTC. Protein product: CASSRQGAYEQYF.

The sample holds a few counts of this clone. The chain employs TRBV27 and TRBJ2-7, with D perhaps matching TRBD2 (5 bases). Trimming cost V 5 bases and J 4 bases, with 15 bases left between them. Per germline, CDR1 MNHEY and CDR2 SMNVEV (reference sequence). The CDR3 is 14 residues long. The CDR3 protein is CASSPDWSGYEQYF. The DNA of the CDR3 is TGTGCCAGCAGTCCGGACTGGTCAGGATACGAGCAGTACTTC.

This clone was recorded a few times. The chain has TRBV9 and TRBJ1-3; 9 bases agree with TRBD1. This CDR3 comprises 15 residues. Germline CDR1 and CDR2: SGDLS and YYNGEE. Unmatched junction bases numbered 4, after V lost 3 bases and J lost 3 bases. In DNA, the CDR3 is TGTGCCAGCAGCGCCCGGACAGGGGATGGAAACACCATATATTTT. Protein sequence: CASSARTGDGNTIYF.

This clone has just a few counts. The gene calls are TRBV30 and TRBJ2-3; tentatively, D is TRBD1 (6 bases). The CDR3 extends over 14 amino acids. CDR1 is GTSNPN, CDR2 SVGIG, per germline (reference sequence). V was shortened by 8 bases and J by 1 base, with 16 bases between the two germline ends. The CDR3 loop reads CAPPQGHRTDTQYF. CDR3 DNA sequence: TGTGCCCCGCCCCAGGGGCACCGCACAGATACGCAGTATTTT.

This chain links TRBV14 with TRBJ2-5; D is perhaps TRBD1 (5 bases). V lost 3 bases and J 4 bases, leaving 15 bases between the germline ends. The CDR3 contains 15 residues. Germline V lookup: CDR1 SGHDN, CDR2 FVKESK. CDR3 bases: TGTGCCAGCAGCCAGGGCAGACAGACACTAGAGACCCAGTACTTC. This gives the protein CASSQGRQTLETQYF. The variable domain in full, completed from reference TRBV14 and TRBJ2-5, reads EAGVTQFPSHSVIEKGQTVTLRCDPISGHDNLYWYRRVMGKEIKFLLHFVKESKQDESGMPNNRFLAERTGGTYSTLKVQPAELEDSGVYFCASSQGRQTLETQYFGPGTRLLVL.

This clone was observed a handful of times. The gene calls are TRBV28 and TRBJ1-5; no clear D. Per germline, CDR1 MDHEN and CDR2 SYDVKM. V gave up 7 bases and J gave up 4 bases, with 11 bases separating them. There are 13 residues in the CDR3. The CDR3 nucleotides are TGTGCCAGCATACCGTCCGGGAATCAGCCCCAGCATTTT. Protein product: CASIPSGNQPQHF.

This clone has only a few counts. CDR3 DNA sequence: TGTGCCAGCAGCTTTTGGGGACAGGCGAACTATGGCTACACCTTC. Encoded protein: CASSFWGQANYGYTF. The chain employs TRBV7-2 and TRBJ1-2; TRBD1 matches 8 bases. The CDR3 has 15 amino acids. Per the germline V gene, CDR1 is SGHTA and CDR2 is FQGNSA. V trimming: 3 bases; J trimming: 2 bases; junction bases outside the gene matches: 5.

This clone has a handful of counts. The chain uses TRBV25-1 and TRBJ2-5, with 8 bases aligning to TRBD1. This CDR3 has 15 amino acids. Germline loops: CDR1 MGHDK, CDR2 SYGVNS. J lost 2 bases, V lost 1 base, and 3 bases had no gene match. This CDR3 reads CASSEWGTGQETQYF. Here the CDR3 DNA reads TGTGCCAGCAGTGAATGGGGGACAGGACAAGAGACCCAGTACTTC.

This clone was seen more than once but under ten times. The CDR3 DNA sequence: TGTGCCAGCAGCCCCGGGGGGACTAGCGGACATTACGAGCAGTACTTC. Amino acids: CASSPGGTSGHYEQYF. This chain joins TRBV5-4 and TRBJ2-7; 11 nucleotides agree with TRBD2. With 4 bases clipped from V and 4 bases from J, the junction kept 10 bases outside the gene matches. CDR3 length: 16 residues. CDR1 is SGHNT, CDR2 YYREEE, per germline (reference sequence).